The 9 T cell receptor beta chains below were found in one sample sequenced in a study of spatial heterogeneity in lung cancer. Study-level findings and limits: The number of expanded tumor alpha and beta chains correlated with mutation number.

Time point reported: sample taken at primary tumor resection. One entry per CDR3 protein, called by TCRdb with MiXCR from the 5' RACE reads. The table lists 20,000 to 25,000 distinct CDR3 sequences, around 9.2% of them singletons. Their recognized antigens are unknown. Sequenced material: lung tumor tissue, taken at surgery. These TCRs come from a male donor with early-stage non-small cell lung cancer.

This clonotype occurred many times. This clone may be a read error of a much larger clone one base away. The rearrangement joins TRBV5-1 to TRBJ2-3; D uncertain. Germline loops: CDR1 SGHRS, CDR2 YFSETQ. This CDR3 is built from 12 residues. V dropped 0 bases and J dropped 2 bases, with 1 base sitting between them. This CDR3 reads CASSLATDTQYF. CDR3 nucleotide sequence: TGCGCCAGCAGCTTGGCCACAGATACGCAGTATTTT. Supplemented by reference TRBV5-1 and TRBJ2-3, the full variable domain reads KAGVTQTPRYLIKTRGQQVTLSCSPISGHRSVSWYQQTPGQGLQFLFEYFSETQRNKGNFPGRFSGRQFSNSRSEMNVSTLELGDSALYLCASSLATDTQYFGPGTRLTVL.

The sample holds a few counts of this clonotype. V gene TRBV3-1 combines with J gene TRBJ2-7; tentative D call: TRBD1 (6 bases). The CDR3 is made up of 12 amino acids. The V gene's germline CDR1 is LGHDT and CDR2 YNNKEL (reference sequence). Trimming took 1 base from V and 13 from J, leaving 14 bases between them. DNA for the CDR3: TGTGCCAGCAGCCAAGTCCCAAGGGGGATTTACTTC. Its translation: CASSQVPRGIYF.

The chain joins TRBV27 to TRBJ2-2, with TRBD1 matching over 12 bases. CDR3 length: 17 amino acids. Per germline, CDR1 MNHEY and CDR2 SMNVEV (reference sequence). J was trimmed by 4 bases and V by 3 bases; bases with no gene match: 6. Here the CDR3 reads CASSFSWGQGATGELFF. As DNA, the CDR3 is TGTGCCAGCAGTTTCTCTTGGGGACAGGGGGCCACCGGGGAGCTGTTTTTT.

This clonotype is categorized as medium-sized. The CDR3 protein is CASSRVTGTEAFF. The DNA for the CDR3 is TGTGCCAGCAGCCGAGTCACAGGGACTGAAGCTTTCTTT. J is TRBJ1-1 and V is TRBV3-1; possibly TRBD1 for D (6 bases). Trimming removed 4 bases at V and 5 bases at J, with 11 bases between. CDR3 length: 13 amino acids. Germline CDR1 LGHDT, CDR2 YNNKEL (reference sequence).

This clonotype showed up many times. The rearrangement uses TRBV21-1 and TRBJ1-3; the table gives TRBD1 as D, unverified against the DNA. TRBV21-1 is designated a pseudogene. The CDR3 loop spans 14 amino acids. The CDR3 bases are TGTGCCAGCGTCCGACAGGGTGCCGGAAACACCATATATTTT. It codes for CASVRQGAGNTIYF.

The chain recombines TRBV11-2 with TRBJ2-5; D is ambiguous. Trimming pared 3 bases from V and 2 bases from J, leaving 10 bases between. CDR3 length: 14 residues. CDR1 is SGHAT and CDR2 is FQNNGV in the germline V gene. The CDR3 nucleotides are TGTGCCAGCAGCTTGACCACCGGGCAAGAGACCCAGTACTTC. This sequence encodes CASSLTTGQETQYF.

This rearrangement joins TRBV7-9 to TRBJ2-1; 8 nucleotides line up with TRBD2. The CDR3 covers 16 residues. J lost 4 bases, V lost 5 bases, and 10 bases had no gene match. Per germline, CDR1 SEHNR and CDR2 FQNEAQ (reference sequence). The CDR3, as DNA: TGTGCCAGCAGCCCTCGCGGGGTAGCGGGATACAATGAGCAGTTCTTC. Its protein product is CASSPRGVAGYNEQFF.

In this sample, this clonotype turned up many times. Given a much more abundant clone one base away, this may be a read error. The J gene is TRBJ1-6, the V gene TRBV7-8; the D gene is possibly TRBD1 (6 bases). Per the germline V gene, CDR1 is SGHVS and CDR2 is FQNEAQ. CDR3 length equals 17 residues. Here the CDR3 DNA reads TGTGCCAGCAGCTTAGTGGGGGCGAACTCCTATAATTCACCCCTCCCCTTT. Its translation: CASSLVGANSYNSPLPF.

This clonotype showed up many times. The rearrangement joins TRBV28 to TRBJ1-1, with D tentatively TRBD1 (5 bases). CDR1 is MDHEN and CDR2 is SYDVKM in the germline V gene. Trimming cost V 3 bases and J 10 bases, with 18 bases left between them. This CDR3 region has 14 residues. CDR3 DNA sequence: TGTGCCAGCAGTTTTCGACGGGGCACCAAGGGAGCTTTCTTT. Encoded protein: CASSFRRGTKGAFF. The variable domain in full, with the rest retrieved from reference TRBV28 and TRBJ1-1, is DVKVTQSSRYLVKRTGEKVFLECVQDMDHENMFWYRQDPGLGLRLIYFSYDVKMKEKGDIPEGYSVSREKKERFSLILESASTNQTSMYLCASSFRRGTKGAFFGQGTRLTVV.